The TCR beta chain under discussion was sequenced for a study of T cell repertoires in aging, cancer and after chemotherapy. Overall study context: The whole study produced a dataset of roughly 8.6 million TCR reads. Overall study results and limits: Immunological memory after chemotherapy cannot be judged from the repertoire data. In cancer patients, declining TCR diversity with age involved lost richness and lost evenness. Rebound thymic output was suggested by rising median generation probability during chemotherapy in each cancer cohort.

Multiplex touch-down PCR with TRB-A/B primers amplified rearranged V-D-J TRB sequences. TCRdb itself ran the multiplex PCR reads through MiXCR, one entry per CDR3 protein. The table has thousands of distinct CDR3 sequences, 25% to 35% seen once. A remark on this clonotype: Its specificity is not known.

TCR beta rearrangements were amplified from peripheral blood genomic DNA. This clonotype originated in a human donor in good health. The sample taken for sequencing was blood.

The CDR3 sequence: CASSLTSGTFYNEQFF. CDR3 DNA: TGTGCCAGCTCACTGACTAGCGGGACGTTTTACAATGAGCAGTTCTTC. The chain uses TRBV18 and TRBJ2-1; TRBD2 aligns across 11 bases. CDR3 length: 16 residues. V shed 4 bases, J shed 4 bases, and the junction held 6 bases outside the gene matches. CDR1 KGHSH and CDR2 LQKENI come from the germline V gene.